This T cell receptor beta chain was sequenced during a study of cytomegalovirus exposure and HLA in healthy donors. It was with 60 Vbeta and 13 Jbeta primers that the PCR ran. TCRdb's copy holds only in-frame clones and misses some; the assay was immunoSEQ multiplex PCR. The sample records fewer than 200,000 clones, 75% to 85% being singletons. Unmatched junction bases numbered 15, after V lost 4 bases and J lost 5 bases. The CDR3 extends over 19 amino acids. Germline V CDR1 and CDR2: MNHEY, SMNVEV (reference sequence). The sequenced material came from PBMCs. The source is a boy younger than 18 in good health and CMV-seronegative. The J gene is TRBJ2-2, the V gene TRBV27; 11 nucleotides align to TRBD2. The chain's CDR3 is CASSSVWGSGRVGTGELFF. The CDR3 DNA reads TGTGCCAGCAGTTCCGTGTGGGGTAGCGGGAGGGTTGGGACCGGGGAGCTGTTTTTT.